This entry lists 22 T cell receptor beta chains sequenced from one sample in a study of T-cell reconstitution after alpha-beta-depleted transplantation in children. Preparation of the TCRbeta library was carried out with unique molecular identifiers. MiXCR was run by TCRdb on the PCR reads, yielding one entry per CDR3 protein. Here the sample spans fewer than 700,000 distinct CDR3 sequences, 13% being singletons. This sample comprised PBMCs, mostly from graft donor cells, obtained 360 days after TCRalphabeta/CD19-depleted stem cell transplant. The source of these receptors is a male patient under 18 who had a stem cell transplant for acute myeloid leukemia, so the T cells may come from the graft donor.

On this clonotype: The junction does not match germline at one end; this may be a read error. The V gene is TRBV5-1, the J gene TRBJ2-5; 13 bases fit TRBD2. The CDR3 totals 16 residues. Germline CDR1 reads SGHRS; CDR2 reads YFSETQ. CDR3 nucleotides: TGCGCCAGCAGCTCTACGGGACTAGCGGGAAGAGAGACCGAGTACTTC. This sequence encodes CASSSTGLAGRETEYF.

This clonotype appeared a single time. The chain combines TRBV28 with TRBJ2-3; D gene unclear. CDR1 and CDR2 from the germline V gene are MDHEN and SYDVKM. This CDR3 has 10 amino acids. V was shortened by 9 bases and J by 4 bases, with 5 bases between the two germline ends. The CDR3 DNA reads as TGTGCCAGTGAGTCAGATACGCAGTATTTT. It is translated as CASESDTQYF.

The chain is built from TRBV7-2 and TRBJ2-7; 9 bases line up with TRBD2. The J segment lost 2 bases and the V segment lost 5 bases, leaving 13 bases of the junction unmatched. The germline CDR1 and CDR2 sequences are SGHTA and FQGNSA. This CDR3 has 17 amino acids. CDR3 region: CASSRVASGADTYEQYF. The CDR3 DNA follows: TGTGCCAGCAGCCGGGTGGCTAGCGGGGCCGATACCTACGAGCAGTACTTC.

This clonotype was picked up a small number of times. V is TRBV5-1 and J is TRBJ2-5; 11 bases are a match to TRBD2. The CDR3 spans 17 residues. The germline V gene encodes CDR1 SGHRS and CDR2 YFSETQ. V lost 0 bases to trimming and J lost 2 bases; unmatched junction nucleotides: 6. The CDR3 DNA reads TGCGCCAGCAGCTTGGTCCTAGCGGGAGGCACACAAGAGACCCAGTACTTC. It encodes CASSLVLAGGTQETQYF.

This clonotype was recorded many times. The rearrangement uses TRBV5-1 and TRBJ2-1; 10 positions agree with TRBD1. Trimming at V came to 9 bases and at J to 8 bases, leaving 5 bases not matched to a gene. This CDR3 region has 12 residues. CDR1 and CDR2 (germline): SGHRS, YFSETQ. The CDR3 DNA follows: TGCGCCAATCTTGGACAGGGGGATGAGCAGTTCTTC. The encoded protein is CANLGQGDEQFF.

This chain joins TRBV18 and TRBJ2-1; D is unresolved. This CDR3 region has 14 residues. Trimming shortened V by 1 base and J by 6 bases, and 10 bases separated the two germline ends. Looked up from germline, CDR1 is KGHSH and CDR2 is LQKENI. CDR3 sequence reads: CASSPLENSNEQFF. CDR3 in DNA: TGTGCCAGCTCACCACTAGAGAATAGCAATGAGCAGTTCTTC.

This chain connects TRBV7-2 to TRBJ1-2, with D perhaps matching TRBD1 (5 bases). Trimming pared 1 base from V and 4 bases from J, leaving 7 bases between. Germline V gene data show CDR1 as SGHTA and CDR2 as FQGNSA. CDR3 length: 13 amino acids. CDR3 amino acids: CASSLGDGYGYTF. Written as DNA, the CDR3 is TGTGCCAGCAGCTTAGGGGACGGCTATGGCTACACCTTC.

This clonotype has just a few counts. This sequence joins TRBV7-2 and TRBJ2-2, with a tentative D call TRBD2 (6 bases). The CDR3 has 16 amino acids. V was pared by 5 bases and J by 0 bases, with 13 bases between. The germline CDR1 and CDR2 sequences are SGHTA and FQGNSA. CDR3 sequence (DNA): TGTGCCAGCAGCCCCGGGACTCGCGCGAACACCGGGGAGCTGTTTTTT. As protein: CASSPGTRANTGELFF.

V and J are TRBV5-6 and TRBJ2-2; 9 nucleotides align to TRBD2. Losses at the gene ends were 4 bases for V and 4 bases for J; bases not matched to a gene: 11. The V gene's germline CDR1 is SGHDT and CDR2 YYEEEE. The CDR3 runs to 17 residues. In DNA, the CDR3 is TGTGCCAGCAGCCTGGGGACTAGCAGGGACCGCACCGGGGAGCTGTTTTTT. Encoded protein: CASSLGTSRDRTGELFF.

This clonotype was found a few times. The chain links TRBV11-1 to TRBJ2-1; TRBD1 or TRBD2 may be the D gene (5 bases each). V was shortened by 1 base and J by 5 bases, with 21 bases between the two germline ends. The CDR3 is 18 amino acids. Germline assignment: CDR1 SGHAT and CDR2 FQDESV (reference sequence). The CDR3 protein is CASSLGRAPGRWDNEQFF. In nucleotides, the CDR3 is TGTGCCAGCAGCTTAGGCCGGGCCCCAGGGAGATGGGACAATGAGCAGTTCTTC.

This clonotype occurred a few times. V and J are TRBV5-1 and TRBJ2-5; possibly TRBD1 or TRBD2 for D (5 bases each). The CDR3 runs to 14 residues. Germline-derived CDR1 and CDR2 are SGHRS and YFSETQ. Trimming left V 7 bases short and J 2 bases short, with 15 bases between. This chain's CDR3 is CASLAGTTQETQYF. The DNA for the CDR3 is TGCGCCAGCCTCGCCGGGACGACTCAAGAGACCCAGTACTTC.

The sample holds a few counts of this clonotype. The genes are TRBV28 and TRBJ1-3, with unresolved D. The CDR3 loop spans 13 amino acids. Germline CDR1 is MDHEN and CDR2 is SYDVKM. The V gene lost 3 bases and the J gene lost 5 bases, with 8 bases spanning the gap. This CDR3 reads CASSFSGRNTIYF. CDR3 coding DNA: TGTGCCAGCAGTTTTTCGGGGAGAAACACCATATATTTT.

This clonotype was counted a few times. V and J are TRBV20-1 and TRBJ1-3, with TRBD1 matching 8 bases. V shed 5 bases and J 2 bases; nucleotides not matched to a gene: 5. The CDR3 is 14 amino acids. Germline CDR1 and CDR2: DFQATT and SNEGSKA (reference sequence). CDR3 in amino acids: CSAAATGAGNTIYF. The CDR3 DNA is TGCAGTGCTGCCGCGACAGGGGCTGGAAACACCATATATTTT.

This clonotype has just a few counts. In DNA, the CDR3 is TGTGCCATCAGTGTGGTCGGCACCGGGGAGCTGTTTTTT. It yields the protein CAISVVGTGELFF. This chain connects TRBV10-3 to TRBJ2-2; D remains unclear. The germline V gene encodes CDR1 ENHRY and CDR2 SYGVKD. Trimming removed 4 bases from V and 4 bases from J, with 7 bases in between. The CDR3 sequence is 13 residues long.

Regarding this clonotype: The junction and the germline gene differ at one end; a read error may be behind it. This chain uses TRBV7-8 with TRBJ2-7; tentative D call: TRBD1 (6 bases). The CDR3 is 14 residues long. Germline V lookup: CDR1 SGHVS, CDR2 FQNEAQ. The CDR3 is CASSLDSDPYERYF. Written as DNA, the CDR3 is TGTGCCAGCAGCTTGGACAGCGATCCCTACGAGCGGTACTTC.

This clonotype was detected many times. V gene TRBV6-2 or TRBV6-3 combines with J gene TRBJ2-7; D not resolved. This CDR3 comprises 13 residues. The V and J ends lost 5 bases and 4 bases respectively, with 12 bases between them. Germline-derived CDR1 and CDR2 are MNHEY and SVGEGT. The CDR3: CASSRLLGYEQYF. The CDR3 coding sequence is TGTGCCAGCAGTCGCTTACTGGGTTACGAGCAGTACTTC.

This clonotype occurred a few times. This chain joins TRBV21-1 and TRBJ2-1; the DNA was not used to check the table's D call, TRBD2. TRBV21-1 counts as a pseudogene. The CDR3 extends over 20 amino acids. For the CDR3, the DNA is TGTGCCAGCAGCAAAGCGCGAAATAGCGGGTATCTCCGCTCCTACAATGAGCAGTTCTTC. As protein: CASSKARNSGYLRSYNEQFF.

The DNA for the CDR3 is TGTGCCAGCAGTTTAGAACTAGCGGGACCCAATGAGCAGTTCTTC. This translates into CASSLELAGPNEQFF. V is TRBV28 and J is TRBJ2-1; 10 bases match TRBD2. The J segment lost 6 bases and the V segment lost 2 bases, leaving 4 bases of the junction unmatched. The germline CDR1 and CDR2 sequences are MDHEN and SYDVKM. The CDR3 is made up of 15 amino acids.

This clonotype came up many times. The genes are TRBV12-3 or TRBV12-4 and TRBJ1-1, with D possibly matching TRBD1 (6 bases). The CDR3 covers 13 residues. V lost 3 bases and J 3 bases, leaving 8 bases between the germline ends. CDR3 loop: CASSFHRDTEAFF. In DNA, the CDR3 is TGTGCCAGCAGTTTCCACAGGGACACTGAAGCTTTCTTT.

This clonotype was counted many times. The CDR3 coding sequence is TGTGCCAGCAGTCAGCCGTTGGGGGGAGAGACCCAGTACTTC. Translation gives CASSQPLGGETQYF. The chain has TRBV6-1 and TRBJ2-5; a possible D gene is TRBD2 (6 bases). The germline V gene encodes CDR1 MNHNS and CDR2 SASEGT. This CDR3 contains 14 residues. Trimming cost V 5 bases and J 4 bases, with 14 bases left between them.

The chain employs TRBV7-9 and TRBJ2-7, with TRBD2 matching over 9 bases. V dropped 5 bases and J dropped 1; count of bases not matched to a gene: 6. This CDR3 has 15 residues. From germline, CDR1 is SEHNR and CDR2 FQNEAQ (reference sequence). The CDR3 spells CASSPTSGESYEQYF. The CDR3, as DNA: TGTGCCAGCAGCCCGACTAGCGGCGAATCCTACGAGCAGTACTTC.

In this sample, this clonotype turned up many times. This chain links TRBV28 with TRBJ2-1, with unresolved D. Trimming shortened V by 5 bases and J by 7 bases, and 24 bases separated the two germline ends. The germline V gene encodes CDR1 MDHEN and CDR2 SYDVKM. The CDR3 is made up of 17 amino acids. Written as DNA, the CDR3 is TGTGCCAGCAGTCCTTACGGTCTGGCTACCCAGGAGAATGAGCAGTTCTTC. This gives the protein CASSPYGLATQENEQFF.